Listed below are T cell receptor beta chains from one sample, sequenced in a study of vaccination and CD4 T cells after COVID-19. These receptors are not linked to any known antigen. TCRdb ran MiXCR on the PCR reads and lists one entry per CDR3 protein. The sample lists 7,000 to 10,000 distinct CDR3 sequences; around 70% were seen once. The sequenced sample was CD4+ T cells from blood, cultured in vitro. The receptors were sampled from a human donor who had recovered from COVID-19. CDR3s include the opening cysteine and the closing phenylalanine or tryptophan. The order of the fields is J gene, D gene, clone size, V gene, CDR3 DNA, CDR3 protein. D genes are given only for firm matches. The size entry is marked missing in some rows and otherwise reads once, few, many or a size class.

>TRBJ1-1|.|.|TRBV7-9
TGTGCCAGCAGCTTAGGAACATCTGAAGCTTTCTTT
CASSLGTSEAFF
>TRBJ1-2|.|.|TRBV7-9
TGTGCCAGCAGCCCGGGCACCAACTATGGCTACACCTTC
CASSPGTNYGYTF
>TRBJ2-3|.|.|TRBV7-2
TGTGCCAGCAGCTTAGATATCGATGGTAGCGGCACAGATACGCAGTATTTT
CASSLDIDGSGTDTQYF
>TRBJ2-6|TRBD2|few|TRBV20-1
TGCAGTTTGCGGGGGTCTAGCGCTGGGGCCAACGTCCTGACTTTC
CSLRGSSAGANVLTF
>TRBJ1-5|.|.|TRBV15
TGTGCCACCAGCAGAGATAAGGGGCCCCTTTGGCCCCAGCATTTT
CATSRDKGPLWPQHF
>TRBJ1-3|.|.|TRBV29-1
TGCAGCGTTGAAGCCGGTGGAAACACCATATATTTT
CSVEAGGNTIYF
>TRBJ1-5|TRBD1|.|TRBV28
TGTGCCAGCAGTTTGCTTGACAGGGCCTGGCATTTT
CASSLLDRAWHF
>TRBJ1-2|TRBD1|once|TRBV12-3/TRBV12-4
TGTGCCAGCAGTTTAAGGTTTTGGGGACAGGGGGCGGGTGACTATGGCTACACCTTC
CASSLRFWGQGAGDYGYTF
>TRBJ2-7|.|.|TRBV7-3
TGTGCCAGCATCCGAGGGGCAGGGGTATGTAGCGGAACCTACGAGCAGTACTTC
CASIRGAGVCSGTYEQYF
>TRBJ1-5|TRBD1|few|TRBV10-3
TGTGCCATCAGTGAGCAGGGACAGGGTTTTAGCAATCAGCCCCAGCATTTT
CAISEQGQGFSNQPQHF
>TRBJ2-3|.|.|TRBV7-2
TGTGCCAGCAGCTTTAGGATTCGCACAGATACGCAGTATTTT
CASSFRIRTDTQYF
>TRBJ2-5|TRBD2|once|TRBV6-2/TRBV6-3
TGTGCCAGCACCCCCGGACTAGCGGTGGTCGAGACCCAGTACTTC
CASTPGLAVVETQYF
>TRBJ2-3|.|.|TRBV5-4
TGTGCCAGCAGGGAGGGGGTAGATACGCAGTATTTT
CASREGVDTQYF
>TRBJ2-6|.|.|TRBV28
TGTGCCAGCAGTTTTGGATTTGGCGAACTACTCTCTGGGGCCAACGTCCTGACTTTC
CASSFGFGELLSGANVLTF
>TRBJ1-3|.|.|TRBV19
TGTGCCAGTAGTGGCACAGGTACCCCGGGAAACACCATATATTTC
CASSGTGTPGNTIYF
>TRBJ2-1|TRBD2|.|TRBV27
TGTGCCAGCAGGAAAGGGACTAGCGCCTACAATGAGCAGTTCTTC
CASRKGTSAYNEQFF